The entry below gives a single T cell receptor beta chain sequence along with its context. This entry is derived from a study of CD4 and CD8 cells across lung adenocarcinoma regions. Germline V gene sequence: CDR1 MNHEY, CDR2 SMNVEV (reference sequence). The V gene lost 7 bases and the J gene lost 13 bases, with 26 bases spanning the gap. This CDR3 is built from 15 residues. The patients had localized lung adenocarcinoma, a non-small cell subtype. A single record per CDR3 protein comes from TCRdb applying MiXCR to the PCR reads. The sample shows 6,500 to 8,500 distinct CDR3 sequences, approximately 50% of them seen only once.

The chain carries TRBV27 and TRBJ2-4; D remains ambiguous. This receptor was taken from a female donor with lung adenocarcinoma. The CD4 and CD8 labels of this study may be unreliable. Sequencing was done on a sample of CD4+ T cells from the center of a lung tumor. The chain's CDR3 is CASTNGGRDEDTQYF. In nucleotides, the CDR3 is TGTGCCAGCACCAACGGCGGCCGTGACGAAGACACCCAGTACTTC.